This TCR beta chain was identified during a study of T cells in Graves' hyperthyroidism and ophthalmopathy. Study information: Once the initial diagnosis was made, peripheral blood was obtained before any treatment. Study-wide results and caveats: Using 13 V-J features, a model discriminated ophthalmopathy from stable hyperthyroidism.

At least ten counts were recorded for this clonotype. What it binds is unknown. CDR1 is MNHNS and CDR2 is SASEGT in the germline V gene. Germline trimming cut 6 bases from V and 2 bases from J; bases unmatched to any gene: 9. The CDR3 sequence is 15 residues long. Amplification of TCR beta CDR3 regions used RNA as the template. During a first-round RT-PCR of the TCR CDR3, the HTBI primer set was used. TCRdb used MiXCR to reprocess the multiplex PCR reads, holding one entry per CDR3 protein. There are some 270,000 distinct CDR3 sequences in the sample; roughly a quarter occur only once, and about 40% lies in the top ten.

This TCR was recovered from a woman in her forties with Graves' ophthalmopathy. The chain combines TRBV6-1 with TRBJ2-7; 8 positions match TRBD2. Sequences were obtained from blood. The CDR3 nucleotides are TGTGCCAGCAGCGAGGGACTAGGGGGTCCCTACGAGCAGTACTTC. Protein product: CASSEGLGGPYEQYF.